The 5 T cell receptor beta chains listed next were all sequenced from one sample in a study of shared clonotypes between healthy human individuals. Assay used: immunoSEQ multiplex PCR; TCRdb lists only in-frame clones, some missing. The data contain millions of clones, roughly 93% of them seen just once; the ten biggest clones take up about 0.41%. The specimen sequenced was naive CD4+ T cells from PBMCs. Documented subset: CD45RA+ positively selected. The receptors here all came from a man younger than 30 in good health. Some clones in this sample may be carry-over from other donors' samples.

This clone was picked up a small number of times. Other DNA sequences in the sample encode the same CDR3. The chain is built from TRBV4-2 and TRBJ1-3, with D hard to call. This CDR3 has 12 amino acids. Germline V CDR1 and CDR2: LGHNA, YNFKEQ. V lost 0 bases to trimming and J lost 7 bases, with 4 bases between them. The CDR3 nucleotides read TGTGCCAGCAGCCAAGATCGGAACACCATATATTTT. Its protein is CASSQDRNTIYF.

In the case of this clone: This may come from a read error, since a much larger clone is one base off. The same CDR3 can be traced to other DNA sequences in this sample. The chain uses TRBV2 and TRBJ1-1; 7 nucleotides agree with TRBD1. The CDR3 runs 13 residues. Germline CDR1 is SNHLY and CDR2 is FYNNEI. Germline trimming cut 4 bases from V and 2 bases from J; bases unmatched to any gene: 1. CDR3 amino acids: CASSGQGNTEAFF. The CDR3 region has the DNA TGTGCCAGCAGTGGACAGGGAAACACTGAAGCTTTCTTT. The full variable domain, rest sourced from reference TRBV2 and TRBJ1-1, is EPEVTQTPSHQVTQMGQEVILRCVPISNHLYFYWYRQILGQKVEFLVSFYNNEISEKSEIFDDQFSVERPDGSNFTLKIRSTKLEDSAMYFCASSGQGNTEAFFGQGTRLTVV.

This chain uses TRBV27 with TRBJ2-3; D is possibly TRBD2 (5 bases). The CDR3 sequence is 15 residues long. V lost 5 bases and J lost 6, with 18 bases in between. Germline V CDR1 and CDR2: MNHEY, SMNVEV (reference sequence). The CDR3 DNA reads as TGTGCCAGCAGTCCCGGACTGATCCGCGATGATACGCAGTATTTT. Encoded protein: CASSPGLIRDDTQYF.

The chain carries TRBV4-3 and TRBJ1-1; D is unresolved. V dropped 1 base and J dropped 1 base, with 16 bases sitting between them. The CDR3 sequence is 17 residues long. Germline lookup yields CDR1 LGHNA and CDR2 YSLEER. CDR3 coding DNA: TGCGCCAGCAGCCAAGTAGTTTCCGGAGATTCGAACACTGAAGCTTTCTTT. This encodes CASSQVVSGDSNTEAFF.

The chain carries TRBV4-1 and TRBJ2-1, with D possibly being TRBD2 (6 bases). This CDR3 contains 14 residues. V lost 6 bases to trimming and J lost 3 bases, with 12 bases between them. Germline V gene sequence: CDR1 MGHRA, CDR2 YSYEKL. The CDR3, as DNA: TGCGCCAGCAGTCGGGACTCCCGCTACAATGAGCAGTTCTTC. This encodes CASSRDSRYNEQFF.